A selection of T cell receptor beta chains follows, all from one sample in a study of lymphopenia after photon versus proton radiotherapy. Produced via immunoSEQ multiplex PCR; TCRdb's table is partial and in-frame only. The table shows around 70,000 clones, with under 95% occurring only once. The source was peripheral blood, collected from a patient treated with photon-based radiotherapy. These receptors were obtained from a middle-aged woman with cholangiocarcinoma. The conserved cysteine and the conserved F or W are not part of the CDR3 here.

TRBJ1-4 | TRBV28 | ASSSGGTNEKLF
TRBJ1-1 | TRBV21-1 | ASSNKGGNTEAF
TRBJ1-3 | TRBV6-1 | ASSRGSGNTIY
TRBJ2-2 | TRBV9 | ASSPWDSISTGELF
TRBJ1-3 | TRBV7-9 | ASSPGGASTGNTIY
TRBJ2-2 | TRBV5-1 | ASSHTGPREGGELF
TRBJ1-2 | TRBV9 | ASSAGTGEGYGYT
TRBJ1-4 | TRBV2 | ASSDGQGGSEKLF
TRBJ2-1 | TRBV15 | ATSREAVSYNEQF
TRBJ1-2 | TRBV30 | AWRWAGQGSMGYT
TRBJ1-3 | TRBV19 | ASTPPRGASSGNTIY
TRBJ2-3 | TRBV7-3 | ASSPLGISSKGDTQY
TRBJ2-7 | TRBV7-2 | ASSHRPPGDVAYEQY
TRBJ1-1 | TRBV5-6 | ASRREPGTTEAF
TRBJ1-4 | TRBV5-1 | ASSLRGFNEKLF
TRBJ2-3 | TRBV15 | ATSRDWDGKDTQY
TRBJ2-7 | TRBV29-1 | SVEMLGQGSYEQY